This TCR beta chain was obtained from a study of T cells in Graves' hyperthyroidism and ophthalmopathy. Overall study findings and caveats: Blood also held most thyroid clonotypes expanded beyond 0.001.

The V end lost 6 bases, the J end lost 1 base, and 16 bases lay between the germline ends. This CDR3 comprises 15 residues. Germline V gene lookup returns CDR1 MNHNS and CDR2 SASEGT. The TCR beta CDR3 regions underwent amplification using RNA transcripts as the source. The HTBI set primed first-round TCR CDR3 RT-PCR. In TCRdb, the multiplex PCR reads were re-called with MiXCR into one record per CDR3 protein. The table records a few hundred thousand distinct CDR3 sequences, 15% to 20% of them present only once. This clonotype showed up many times. Its target is not known. The chain links TRBV6-1 to TRBJ2-7, with D possibly matching TRBD2 (6 bases). Sequencing was performed on blood. This receptor was obtained from a middle-aged woman with Graves' ophthalmopathy. For the CDR3, the DNA is TGTGCCAGCAGCTCCCCTAGGGACTTGTCCTACGAGCAGTACTTC. As protein: CASSSPRDLSYEQYF.